A single count supports the clone carrying this T cell receptor beta chain. Its antigen is currently unknown. Use of 60 Vbeta and 13 Jbeta primers characterized the PCR. Produced via immunoSEQ multiplex PCR; TCRdb's table is partial and in-frame only. The profile shows 95,000 to 120,000 clones, 70% to 80% of them singletons. This sample is drawn from a study of cytomegalovirus exposure and HLA in healthy donors. Overall study results and limits: The authors enumerated roughly 180 TCR beta chains as linked to cytomegalovirus.

Germline CDR1 SEHNR, CDR2 FQNEAQ (reference sequence). V lost 5 bases, J lost 1 base, and 13 bases stayed unmatched. The CDR3 is 17 amino acids. The sample taken for sequencing was PBMCs. This clonotype was obtained from a woman between 40 and 55 years old in good health and CMV-seropositive. The rearrangement joins TRBV7-9 to TRBJ2-5; 7 positions agree with TRBD1. CDR3 in DNA: TGTGCCAGCAGCCGCACCCTACTGACAGGGCTCCAAGAGACCCAGTACTTC. Translated: CASSRTLLTGLQETQYF.